This T cell receptor beta chain was captured in a study of shared clonotypes between healthy human individuals. Concerning this clone: What it binds is not known.

The study's findings and limits: Non-shared clonotypes displayed generation probabilities falling below those of clonotypes present in all four donors. Naive subsets generally exceeded memory subsets in estimated richness.

The investigators split CD4+ cells into a CD45RA+ naive subset and a CD45RA-negative memory subset. The sorted-subset replicate PCRs were given about 200 ng DNA, which is 27,000 or so T cell genomes. The table came from immunoSEQ multiplex PCR; TCRdb's copy has only in-frame clones and leaves some out. The table lists approximately 2.4 million clones, roughly 95% of them singletons, with over 0.1% in the top ten. This CDR3 comprises 13 residues. V lost 4 bases to trimming and J lost 4 bases, with 9 bases between them. CDR1 is SGHNT, CDR2 YYREEE, per germline (reference sequence). The chain employs TRBV5-4 and TRBJ1-3; no clear D gene. The source of this sequence is a man between 18 and 35 years old in good health. Sequences were obtained from naive CD4+ T cells sorted from blood. This sample's subset: CD45RA+ positively selected. CDR3: CASSLGPGNTIYF. CDR3 in DNA: TGTGCCAGCAGCCTCGGGCCGGGAAACACCATATATTTT.